A selection of T cell receptor beta chains follows, all from one sample in a study of blood T cell repertoires in COVID-19. Here immunoSEQ multiplex PCR was the method, and the copy in TCRdb shows in-frame clones only, minus some. The sample comprises roughly 32,000 clones, over 75% of which are singletons, and more than 7.5% rests with the top ten. The sample comprised peripheral blood. The receptors were sampled from an elderly man with active COVID-19. Both conserved end residues are part of each CDR3. A D gene is named only where the DNA matches it firmly. A row's size may be missing; if present it is once, few, many or a size class.

D	J	V	size	length	CDR3	DNA
TRBD1	TRBJ1-2	TRBV19	-	13	CASRVQGALGYTF	TGTGCCAGTAGGGTACAGGGGGCGCTTGGCTACACCTTC
TRBD1	TRBJ2-5	TRBV18	-	13	CASSNRDSETQYF	TGTGCCAGCTCAAACCGGGACAGTGAGACCCAGTACTTC
-	TRBJ2-7	TRBV20-1	few	13	CSANDRRSYEQYF	TGCAGTGCTAATGACAGGAGGTCCTACGAGCAGTACTTC
TRBD1	TRBJ2-1	TRBV19	-	15	CASSITGTGYNEQFF	TGTGCCAGTAGTATAACAGGGACAGGATACAATGAGCAGTTCTTC
-	TRBJ2-3	TRBV6-5	once	15	CASSYSEAGTDTQYF	TGTGCCAGCAGTTACTCTGAGGCCGGCACAGATACGCAGTATTTT
-	TRBJ1-4	TRBV5-1	-	15	CASSLRGGINEKLFF	TGCGCCAGCAGCTTGAGGGGGGGCATTAATGAAAAACTGTTTTTT
TRBD1	TRBJ2-2	TRBV9	-	17	CASSVALGGTGPGELFF	TGTGCCAGCAGCGTAGCCCTAGGAGGGACAGGGCCCGGGGAGCTGTTTTTT
-	TRBJ1-2	TRBV5-8	-	13	CASSLGVNYGYTF	TGTGCCAGCAGCTTAGGGGTGAACTATGGCTACACCTTC
TRBD2	TRBJ2-3	TRBV5-1	-	16	CASSLDGTSGGDTQYF	TGCGCCAGCAGCTTGGACGGGACTAGCGGGGGAGATACGCAGTATTTT
-	TRBJ1-1	TRBV6-5	-	12	CASSYRRGKAFF	TGTGCCAGCAGTTATCGCCGAGGGAAAGCTTTCTTT
TRBD1	TRBJ2-5	TRBV19	-	15	CASSRDRGRGETQYF	TGTGCCAGTAGCCGCGACAGGGGGCGAGGGGAGACCCAGTACTTC
TRBD1	TRBJ2-5	TRBV23-1	-	11	CARDRVETQYF	TGCGCCAGGGACAGGGTGGAGACCCAGTACTTC
-	TRBJ1-1	TRBV12-3/TRBV12-4	-	13	CASTLRGNTEAFF	TGTGCCAGCACTCTTAGGGGGAACACTGAAGCTTTCTTT
-	TRBJ1-6	TRBV4-3	-	17	CASSPGEKNPYNSPLHF	TGCGCCAGCAGCCCTGGGGAGAAAAACCCCTATAATTCACCCCTCCACTTT
-	TRBJ2-5	TRBV7-9	-	17	CASSLLGDIWVQETQYF	TGTGCCAGCAGCTTATTGGGGGACATATGGGTACAAGAGACCCAGTACTTC
-	TRBJ1-1	TRBV7-9	-	14	CASSPIQGNTEAFF	TGTGCCAGCAGCCCGATACAGGGGAACACTGAAGCTTTCTTT
TRBD2	TRBJ2-2	TRBV7-7	medium-sized	16	CASSPPSGVNTGELFF	TGTGCCAGCAGCCCTCCTAGCGGGGTGAACACCGGGGAGCTGTTTTTT
-	TRBJ1-5	TRBV29-1	-	13	CSVEVFGDQPQHF	TGCAGCGTTGAAGTTTTCGGAGATCAGCCCCAGCATTTT
TRBD1	TRBJ1-2	TRBV19	few	15	CASSIGTGADYGYTF	TGTGCCAGTAGTATCGGGACAGGGGCAGACTATGGCTACACCTTC
TRBD1	TRBJ1-2	TRBV5-1	-	14	CASSLDGSRGGYTF	TGCGCCAGCAGCTTGGACGGTTCCAGGGGGGGCTACACCTTC
TRBD1	TRBJ1-2	TRBV4-3	few	15	CASSHRTGGQYGYTF	TGCGCCAGCAGCCACCGGACAGGGGGCCAGTATGGCTACACCTTC
TRBD1	TRBJ1-1	TRBV6-1	-	14	CASSEDRGDTEAFF	TGTGCCAGCAGTGAGGACAGGGGGGACACTGAAGCTTTCTTT
-	TRBJ1-3	TRBV18	-	17	CASSPFQGGRTGNTIYF	TGTGCCAGCTCACCGTTCCAGGGCGGTAGAACTGGAAACACCATATATTTT
-	TRBJ2-7	TRBV7-7	-	14	CASSLTESSYEQYF	TGTGCCAGCAGCTTAACGGAGAGCTCCTACGAGCAGTACTTC
TRBD1	TRBJ2-3	TRBV7-2	-	16	CASSLGPGGWTDTQYF	TGTGCCAGCAGCTTAGGCCCAGGGGGCTGGACAGATACGCAGTATTTT
TRBD2	TRBJ2-3	TRBV6-5	-	14	CASSKRTSVDTQYF	TGTGCCAGCAGTAAGCGGACTAGCGTAGATACGCAGTATTTT
TRBD1	TRBJ1-1	TRBV12-3/TRBV12-4	-	13	CASSFGQGVEAFF	TGTGCCAGCAGTTTCGGCCAGGGGGTTGAAGCTTTCTTT
TRBD2	TRBJ2-3	TRBV4-1	once	20	CASSQDQFARASGGPNTQYF	TGCGCCAGCAGCCAAGATCAGTTCGCCAGGGCTAGCGGGGGGCCAAATACGCAGTATTTT
TRBD1	TRBJ1-1	TRBV18	-	18	CASSPPRQGAIENTEAFF	TGTGCCAGCTCACCACCGCGCCAGGGGGCTATTGAGAACACTGAAGCTTTCTTT
-	TRBJ2-2	TRBV6-5	-	14	CASYGTPQTGELFF	TGTGCCAGCTACGGGACACCTCAAACCGGGGAGCTGTTTTTT
TRBD1	TRBJ1-1	TRBV5-6	-	17	CASSDTGQVSINTEAFF	TGTGCCAGCAGCGATACGGGACAGGTATCCATTAACACTGAAGCTTTCTTT
TRBD1	TRBJ2-1	TRBV5-1	-	15	CASSLEGASYNEQFF	TGCGCCAGCAGCTTGGAGGGGGCGTCCTACAATGAGCAGTTCTTC
-	TRBJ1-3	TRBV19	-	15	CASSKNRPDGNTIYF	TGTGCCAGTAGTAAAAACAGGCCGGATGGAAACACCATATATTTT
TRBD2	TRBJ2-1	TRBV3-1/TRBV3-2	-	12	CASSPGLAGVFF	TGTGCCAGCAGCCCGGGACTAGCGGGGGTGTTCTTC
-	TRBJ1-4	TRBV18	-	15	CASSPLFSGNEKLFF	TGTGCCAGCTCACCACTGTTCTCGGGGAATGAAAAACTGTTTTTT
-	TRBJ1-5	TRBV10-3	-	14	CAIGGGMGNQPQHF	TGTGCCATCGGGGGAGGGATGGGCAATCAGCCCCAGCATTTT
-	TRBJ2-5	TRBV3-1/TRBV3-2	once	14	CASSPGQDQETQYF	TGTGCCAGCAGCCCCGGACAAGACCAAGAGACCCAGTACTTC
TRBD1	TRBJ1-4	TRBV2	-	17	CASSEAATGGPNEKLFF	TGTGCCAGCAGTGAAGCCGCGACAGGGGGCCCTAATGAAAAACTGTTTTTT
TRBD2	TRBJ2-1	TRBV7-2	-	19	CASSLVGTSGRSSYNEQFF	TGTGCCAGCAGCTTAGTTGGGACTAGCGGGAGGAGCTCCTACAATGAGCAGTTCTTC
TRBD1	TRBJ1-6	TRBV4-2	few	16	CASSPTTGVGSSPLHF	TGTGCCAGCAGCCCCACGACAGGGGTAGGATCTTCACCCCTCCACTTT
-	TRBJ1-5	TRBV2	-	13	CASTWTENQPQHF	TGTGCCAGCACGTGGACAGAAAATCAGCCCCAGCATTTT
TRBD2	TRBJ2-1	TRBV5-1	once	15	CASSPSGGVYNEQFF	TGCGCCAGCAGCCCAAGCGGGGGGGTTTACAATGAGCAGTTCTTC
-	TRBJ2-7	TRBV6-5	-	13	CASSYGHSYEQYF	TGTGCCAGCAGTTACGGGCACTCCTACGAGCAGTACTTC
TRBD1	TRBJ1-2	TRBV5-4	-	15	CASSLAPGGNYGYTF	TGTGCCAGCAGCTTGGCCCCAGGGGGTAACTATGGCTACACCTTC
TRBD2	TRBJ2-5	TRBV6-1	-	17	CASSEVLSGGLQETQYF	TGTGCCAGCAGTGAAGTACTTAGCGGGGGGCTACAAGAGACCCAGTACTTC
TRBD2	TRBJ2-1	TRBV10-3	-	16	CAISGGAGGLADEQFF	TGTGCCATCAGTGGAGGAGCGGGGGGACTTGCGGATGAGCAGTTCTTC
TRBD2	TRBJ2-3	TRBV28	-	15	CASTTSGGRAGTQYF	TGTGCCAGCACTACTAGCGGGGGGAGAGCAGGTACGCAGTATTTT
-	TRBJ1-5	TRBV3-1/TRBV3-2	few	12	CASSQNLQPQHF	TGTGCCAGCAGCCAAAATCTTCAGCCCCAGCATTTT
TRBD1	TRBJ1-2	TRBV3-1/TRBV3-2	-	14	CASSHRDRVGGYTF	TGTGCCAGCAGCCACCGGGACAGGGTTGGTGGCTACACCTTC
-	TRBJ2-7	TRBV7-2	-	14	CASSSGRVSYEQYF	TGTGCCAGCAGCTCGGGCAGGGTCTCCTACGAGCAGTACTTC
-	TRBJ2-2	TRBV27	-	18	CASSLSILRVANTGELFF	TGTGCCAGCAGTTTATCGATACTCCGGGTCGCGAACACCGGGGAGCTGTTTTTT